This T cell receptor (beta chain) appears in the sequencing data of a study of blood T cell repertoires in COVID-19. CDR1 SGHDT and CDR2 YYEEEE come from the germline V gene. CDR3 length equals 16 residues. V lost 5 bases, J lost 6 bases, and 24 bases lay in between. Original processing notes: Amplification with reference gene primers provided the estimates of nucleated cell counts. Assay used: immunoSEQ multiplex PCR; TCRdb lists only in-frame clones, some missing. V and J calls and clone size are those listed in that table; D and trimming were worked out from the DNA. The sample contains approximately 320,000 clones, roughly nine tenths of which appear only once.

This clonotype originated in a woman aged 30 to 39 with COVID-19, enrolled during active disease. The rearrangement links TRBV5-6 to TRBJ2-7, with D maybe TRBD1 (8 bases). Sample: peripheral blood. The CDR3 coding sequence is TGTGCCAGCAGACAGGGGGGGACAGGCGTCCGTGTCGAGCAGTACTTC. Translated: CASRQGGTGVRVEQYF.